A single sample gave rise to the 18 T cell receptor beta chains below, sequenced in a study of graft-versus-host responses after intestinal transplantation. No antigen is known for these receptors. Clones were read by immunoSEQ multiplex PCR, and TCRdb kept only the in-frame ones, dropping some. The sample contains nearly 95,000 clones, just over 90% of which appear only once. The input for sequencing was unstimulated CD8+ T cells sorted from spleen or lymph node cells, taken before intestinal transplant. These receptor sequences come from a human donor who received an intestinal transplant.

The chain is built from TRBV7-6 and TRBJ2-1; D is possibly TRBD2 (5 bases). The length of the CDR3 is 15 residues. The ends were cut back, 0 bases at V and 0 bases at J, with 6 bases in the middle. Germline V gives CDR1 SGHVS, CDR2 FNYEAQ. The CDR3, as DNA: TGTGCCAGCAGCTTAGCGGCGGGCTCCTACAATGAGCAGTTCTTC. Its translation is CASSLAAGSYNEQFF. Looking up the rest from reference TRBV7-6 and TRBJ2-1 gives the full variable domain: GAGVSQSPRYKVTKRGQDVALRCDPISGHVSLYWYRQALGQGPEFLTYFNYEAQQDKSGLPNDRFSAERPEGSISTLTIQRTEQRDSAMYRCASSLAAGSYNEQFFGPGTRLTVL.

The genes are TRBV4-3 and TRBJ2-1, with D tentatively TRBD1 (6 bases). The germline V gene has CDR1 LGHNA and CDR2 YSLEER. With 1 base removed from V and 9 bases from J, the gap between germline ends came to 13 bases. The CDR3 extends over 14 amino acids. CDR3 DNA: TGCGCCAGCAGCCAAGCCAACAGGGCCGGTGAGCAGTTCTTC. It translates to CASSQANRAGEQFF.

V is TRBV30 and J is TRBJ2-7, with D possibly being TRBD1 (5 bases). Germline CDR1 GTSNPN, CDR2 SVGIG (reference sequence). This CDR3 is built from 12 residues. Trimming took 0 bases from V and 5 from J, leaving 8 bases between them. The DNA of the CDR3 is TGTGCCTGGAGTGTTTCGGACAACGAGCAGTACTTC. Its protein product is CAWSVSDNEQYF.

A single count supports this clone. This chain uses TRBV6-1 with TRBJ2-1, with TRBD2 matching over 11 bases. Germline CDR1 reads MNHNS; CDR2 reads SASEGT. J was trimmed by 8 bases and V by 7 bases; bases with no gene match: 4. There are 13 residues in the CDR3. CDR3 region: CASNSGGDDEQFF. DNA for the CDR3: TGTGCCAGCAATAGCGGGGGGGACGATGAGCAGTTCTTC.

This chain uses TRBV7-9 with TRBJ2-5; TRBD2 aligns across 9 bases. The CDR3 is 16 amino acids. Per the germline V gene, CDR1 is SEHNR and CDR2 is FQNEAQ (reference sequence). With V trimmed by 5 bases and J by 3 bases, 10 bases remained unmatched. The DNA for the CDR3 is TGTGCCAGCAGCCCCCCGCTTAGACTAGCGGAAGAGACCCAGTACTTC. This codes for CASSPPLRLAEETQYF. The variable domain in full, completed from reference TRBV7-9 and TRBJ2-5, reads DTGVSQNPRHKITKRGQNVTFRCDPISEHNRLYWYRQTLGQGPEFLTYFQNEAQLEKSRLLSDRFSAERPKGSFSTLEIQRTEQGDSAMYLCASSPPLRLAEETQYFGPGTRLLVL.

The rearrangement links TRBV7-9 to TRBJ2-6; D might be TRBD1 (5 bases). The CDR3 extends over 15 amino acids. Per germline, CDR1 SEHNR and CDR2 FQNEAQ (reference sequence). Trimming cost V 5 bases and J 0 bases, with 8 bases left between them. The DNA of the CDR3 is TGTGCCAGCAGCCCAGGGAACTCTGGGGCCAACGTCCTGACTTTC. Translated, it gives CASSPGNSGANVLTF.

This clone occurred once. This sequence joins TRBV20-1 and TRBJ1-1; D possibly corresponds to TRBD1 (6 bases). Trimming cost V 6 bases and J 8 bases, with 10 bases left between them. The length of the CDR3 is 10 residues. The germline V gene has CDR1 DFQATT and CDR2 SNEGSKA (reference sequence). The CDR3 sequence: CSAPDSEAFF. Written as DNA, the CDR3 is TGCAGTGCCCCGGACAGCGAAGCTTTCTTT.

The CDR3 is CASSGVGQGPYF. The CDR3 DNA reads TGTGCCAGCAGTGGAGTGGGACAGGGGCCGTATTTT. The V call is TRBV2, the J call TRBJ2-3; TRBD1 agrees at 10 bases. V shed 4 bases and J 14 bases; nucleotides not matched to a gene: 6. Germline-derived CDR1 and CDR2 are SNHLY and FYNNEI. The CDR3 sequence is 12 residues long.

This chain connects TRBV30 to TRBJ2-3, with 7 bases fitting TRBD2. CDR1 GTSNPN and CDR2 SVGIG come from the germline V gene (reference sequence). CDR3 length equals 13 residues. The J segment lost 6 bases and the V segment lost 0 bases, leaving 3 bases of the junction unmatched. The CDR3 loop is CAWSVIGGDTQYF. For the CDR3, the DNA is TGTGCCTGGAGTGTGATCGGGGGGGATACGCAGTATTTT.

CDR3 nucleotide sequence: TGCGCCAGCAGTCCGACAGGGGACCCAGCTAACTATGGCTACACCTTC. It yields the protein CASSPTGDPANYGYTF. The chain carries TRBV10-2 and TRBJ1-2; 8 bases agree with TRBD1. Germline CDR1 WSHSY, CDR2 SAAADI. The V and J ends lost 5 bases and 0 bases, in that order; junction bases with no gene match: 8. The CDR3 sequence is 16 residues long.

This chain links TRBV30 with TRBJ1-1; 7 bases map to TRBD1. Germline assignment: CDR1 GTSNPN and CDR2 SVGIG (reference sequence). The ends lost 3 bases at V and 3 bases at J; junction bases unmatched: 10. This CDR3 has 15 residues. The CDR3 bases are TGTGCCTGGAGCACCACAGGGGAATTTGACACTGAAGCTTTCTTT. Protein product: CAWSTTGEFDTEAFF.

This sequence joins TRBV2 and TRBJ1-2, with D possibly matching TRBD1 (6 bases). CDR1 and CDR2 (germline): SNHLY, FYNNEI. The CDR3 length is 16 residues. With 2 bases removed from V and 2 bases from J, the gap between germline ends came to 15 bases. CDR3 in amino acids: CASSEIRQGNNYGYTF. CDR3 coding DNA: TGTGCCAGCAGTGAAATCCGGCAGGGGAACAACTATGGCTACACCTTC. The full variable domain, rest sourced from reference TRBV2 and TRBJ1-2, is EPEVTQTPSHQVTQMGQEVILRCVPISNHLYFYWYRQILGQKVEFLVSFYNNEISEKSEIFDDQFSVERPDGSNFTLKIRSTKLEDSAMYFCASSEIRQGNNYGYTFGSGTRLTVV.

This sequence joins TRBV9 and TRBJ1-1; TRBD1 is a possible D gene (6 bases). Trimming left V 5 bases short and J 3 bases short, with 8 bases between. Germline-derived CDR1 and CDR2 are SGDLS and YYNGEE. This CDR3 comprises 12 residues. In DNA form, the CDR3 reads TGTGCCAGCAGACCAGGGGACACTGAAGCTTTCTTT. It yields the protein CASRPGDTEAFF.

Concerning this clone itself: The same CDR3 arises from other DNA sequences in this sample as well. The chain uses TRBV20-1 and TRBJ1-1; D uncertain. The germline V gene encodes CDR1 DFQATT and CDR2 SNEGSKA (reference sequence). This CDR3 contains 11 residues. V was trimmed by 5 bases and J by 3 bases, leaving 7 bases between them. The CDR3 sequence is CSAAIDTEAFF. The CDR3 coding sequence is TGCAGTGCTGCGATAGACACTGAAGCTTTCTTT.

Notes on this clone: The germline gene is not matched at one end of the junction; a read error may be the cause. Different DNA sequences within this sample yield the same CDR3. This rearrangement joins TRBV9 to TRBJ2-5; TRBD1 matches 10 bases. The V gene's germline CDR1 is SGDLS and CDR2 YYNGEE. The CDR3 is made up of 15 amino acids. The CDR3 nucleotides are TGCGCCAGCAGCGCAGGGACAGGGGCGACGAAGACCCAGTACTTC. It yields the protein CASSAGTGATKTQYF.

Note on this clone: Germline is not matched at one junction end, which may reflect a read error. The sample carries other DNA sequences with the same CDR3. V is TRBV27 and J is TRBJ2-2; maybe TRBD2 (5 bases). CDR3 length equals 13 residues. CDR1 is MNHEY and CDR2 is SMNVEV in the germline V gene (reference sequence). CDR3 region: CASSFLGTGELFF. CDR3 nucleotide sequence: TGTGCCAGCAGTTTTCTCGGCACCGGGGAACTGTTTTTT.

V is TRBV7-9 and J is TRBJ1-2, with TRBD1 identical over 7 bases. Germline V CDR1 and CDR2: SEHNR, FQNEAQ (reference sequence). The CDR3 extends over 14 amino acids. The V gene end was trimmed by 5 bases and the J gene end by 5 bases; junction bases not matched to a gene: 8. The CDR3 here is CASSPGTDFYGYTF. CDR3 bases: TGTGCCAGCAGCCCCGGGACAGATTTTTATGGCTACACCTTC.

This chain joins TRBV6-6 and TRBJ1-1, with a tentative D call TRBD1 (6 bases). V gave up 6 bases and J gave up 1 base, with 9 bases separating them. The CDR3 runs to 13 residues. In germline, CDR1 is MNHNY, CDR2 SVGAGI (reference sequence). In DNA form, the CDR3 reads TGTGCCAGCAGCACGACAGGGAACACTGAAGCTTTCTTT. It specifies CASSTTGNTEAFF.